The source of this T cell receptor beta chain is a study of cytomegalovirus exposure and HLA in healthy donors. Assay: immunoSEQ multiplex PCR; the TCRdb copy retains only in-frame clones and omits some. The top ten hold approximately 30% of the sample, which has about 140,000 clones, approximately 82% seen once. The sequence was collected from a man aged 30 to 39 in good health and CMV-seropositive. What was sequenced was PBMCs.

The CDR3 DNA follows: TGTGCCAGCAGATTGGGACTAGCGGGAGACAGGAACGAGCAGTACTTC. It codes for CASRLGLAGDRNEQYF. The rearrangement uses TRBV6-6 and TRBJ2-7; TRBD2 matches 14 bases. Per the germline V gene, CDR1 is MNHNY and CDR2 is SVGAGI (reference sequence). J lost 5 bases, V lost 6 bases, and 9 bases had no gene match. The CDR3 has 16 residues.